These T cell receptor beta chains were read from a single sample in a study of untreated major depressive disorder. The assay was immunoSEQ multiplex PCR, and TCRdb's table has in-frame clones only and misses some. The data contain approximately 24,000 clones, 90% to 95% of them seen just once; the ten biggest clones take up 0.72%. The sequenced sample consisted of CD4+ T cells from PBMCs. The source is a woman aged 25-40 years with major depressive disorder. CDR3s include the opening cysteine and the closing phenylalanine or tryptophan. Fields, in order: D gene, clone size, J gene, V gene, CDR3 DNA, CDR3 protein. A D gene is named only where the DNA matches it firmly. Clone size is stated in some rows and not others, as once, few, many or a class when expanded.

D gene: TRBD1
clone size: NA
J gene: TRBJ1-4
V gene: TRBV28
CDR3 DNA: TGTGCCAGCAGGGCTGGCGGGACAGTGGGTAATGAAAAACTGTTTTTT
CDR3 protein: CASRAGGTVGNEKLFF

D gene: NA
clone size: once
J gene: TRBJ2-3
V gene: TRBV19
CDR3 DNA: TGTGCCAGTAGTCCCCGGGACGATGCAGATACGCAGTATTTT
CDR3 protein: CASSPRDDADTQYF

D gene: TRBD2
clone size: NA
J gene: TRBJ2-1
V gene: TRBV5-1
CDR3 DNA: TGCGCCAGCAGCGCCGGGACTAGCGGATACAATGAGCAGTTCTTC
CDR3 protein: CASSAGTSGYNEQFF

D gene: NA
clone size: NA
J gene: TRBJ1-1
V gene: TRBV7-2
CDR3 DNA: TGTGCCAGCAGCTTAGGTGGGGGTTATGCTTTCTTT
CDR3 protein: CASSLGGGYAFF

D gene: NA
clone size: NA
J gene: TRBJ1-2
V gene: TRBV28
CDR3 DNA: TGTGCCAGCAGTCTGGGGAGGGGATTCTATGGCTACACCTTC
CDR3 protein: CASSLGRGFYGYTF

D gene: NA
clone size: NA
J gene: TRBJ2-5
V gene: TRBV5-1
CDR3 DNA: TGCGCCAGCAGTTTTACAGGGAGCCAAGAGACCCAGTACTTC
CDR3 protein: CASSFTGSQETQYF

D gene: TRBD1
clone size: NA
J gene: TRBJ2-7
V gene: TRBV5-1
CDR3 DNA: TGCGCCAGCAGCTACTTTCCCCAGGGGGACCCGAACTACGAGCAGTACTTC
CDR3 protein: CASSYFPQGDPNYEQYF

D gene: NA
clone size: NA
J gene: TRBJ2-3
V gene: TRBV7-6
CDR3 DNA: TGTGCCAGCAGCTTAAGCGGGACAATAGATACGCAGTATTTT
CDR3 protein: CASSLSGTIDTQYF

D gene: TRBD2
clone size: NA
J gene: TRBJ2-5
V gene: TRBV4-1
CDR3 DNA: TGCGCCAGCAGCCAAGATTCCTATCGGGGACTAGCTCGGGAGACCCAGTACTTC
CDR3 protein: CASSQDSYRGLARETQYF

D gene: TRBD1
clone size: NA
J gene: TRBJ1-1
V gene: TRBV7-2
CDR3 DNA: TGTGCCAGCAGTCGATCGGGACAGGTTTTTCCGACTTTCTTT
CDR3 protein: CASSRSGQVFPTFF

D gene: NA
clone size: NA
J gene: TRBJ2-3
V gene: TRBV29-1
CDR3 DNA: TGCAGCGCCACCCCTGGTTTGGCTTATACGCAGTATTTT
CDR3 protein: CSATPGLAYTQYF

D gene: NA
clone size: NA
J gene: TRBJ2-7
V gene: TRBV6-5
CDR3 DNA: TGTGCCAGCAGTCCTAGAGCCGGGACATCCTACGAGCAGTACTTC
CDR3 protein: CASSPRAGTSYEQYF

D gene: NA
clone size: NA
J gene: TRBJ1-5
V gene: TRBV28
CDR3 DNA: TGTGCCAGCAGTTCACTCACAGGGTTTAGCAATCAGCCCCAGCATTTT
CDR3 protein: CASSSLTGFSNQPQHF